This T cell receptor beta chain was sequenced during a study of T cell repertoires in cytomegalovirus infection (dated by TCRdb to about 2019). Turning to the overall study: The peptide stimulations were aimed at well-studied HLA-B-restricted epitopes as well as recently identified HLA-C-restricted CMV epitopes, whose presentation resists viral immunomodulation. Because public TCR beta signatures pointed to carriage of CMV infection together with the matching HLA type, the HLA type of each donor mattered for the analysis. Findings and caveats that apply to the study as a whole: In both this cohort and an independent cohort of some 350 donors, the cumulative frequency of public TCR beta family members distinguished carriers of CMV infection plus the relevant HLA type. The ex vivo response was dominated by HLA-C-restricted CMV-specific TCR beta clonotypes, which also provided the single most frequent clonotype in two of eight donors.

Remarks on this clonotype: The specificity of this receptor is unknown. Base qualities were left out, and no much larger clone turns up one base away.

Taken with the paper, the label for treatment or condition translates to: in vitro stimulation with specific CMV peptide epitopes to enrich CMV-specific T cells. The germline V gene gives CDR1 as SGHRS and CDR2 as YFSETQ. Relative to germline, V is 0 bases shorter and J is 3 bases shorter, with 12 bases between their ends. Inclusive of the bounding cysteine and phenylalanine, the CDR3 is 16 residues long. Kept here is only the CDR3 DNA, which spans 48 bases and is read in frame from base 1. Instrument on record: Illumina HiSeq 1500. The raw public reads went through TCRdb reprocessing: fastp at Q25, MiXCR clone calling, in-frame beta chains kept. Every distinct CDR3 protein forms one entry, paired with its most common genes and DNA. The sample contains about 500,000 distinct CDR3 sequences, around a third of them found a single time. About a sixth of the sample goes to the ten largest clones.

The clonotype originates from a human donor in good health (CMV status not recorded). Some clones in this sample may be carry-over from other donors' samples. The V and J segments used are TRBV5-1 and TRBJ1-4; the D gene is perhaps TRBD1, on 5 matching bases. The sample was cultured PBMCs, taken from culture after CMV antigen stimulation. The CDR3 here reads CASSLAQGPPNEKLFF. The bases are TGCGCCAGCAGCTTGGCGCAGGGTCCTCCTAATGAAAAACTGTTTTTT.